These 2 T cell receptor beta chains share one sample of origin, sequenced in a study of T cells after yellow fever vaccination. TCRdb recomputed calls from the 5' RACE reads with MiXCR, one row per CDR3 protein. Here the sample spans some 250,000 distinct CDR3 sequences, 6.9% being singletons. The sequences come from CD4+ T cells sorted from PBMCs, collected 15 days after the yellow fever booster vaccination. These receptors were collected from a man aged 25 to 45 who received the YFV17D yellow fever vaccine.

This clonotype was recorded at least ten times. The genes are TRBV11-2 and TRBJ2-7; 7 positions agree with TRBD2. The V gene end was trimmed by 2 bases and the J gene end by 7 bases; junction bases not matched to a gene: 5. Germline V gene data show CDR1 as SGHAT and CDR2 as FQNNGV. This CDR3 has 13 amino acids. The CDR3 sequence is CASSLWREREQYF. As DNA, the CDR3 is TGTGCCAGCAGCTTATGGCGGGAGAGGGAGCAGTACTTC. The full variable domain, in which reference TRBV11-2 and TRBJ2-7 provide the parts outside the CDR3, is EAGVAQSPRYKIIEKRQSVAFWCNPISGHATLYWYQQILGQGPKLLIQFQNNGVVDDSQLPKDRFSAERLKGVDSTLKIQPAKLEDSAVYLCASSLWREREQYFGPGTRLTVT.

This clonotype occurred a few times. CDR3 region: CASSRKGNTEAFF. In DNA form, the CDR3 reads TGCGCCAGCAGTCGAAAGGGGAACACTGAAGCTTTCTTT. The chain has TRBV4-3 and TRBJ1-1; no clear D gene. V lost 6 bases and J lost 1, with 9 bases in between. Germline loops: CDR1 LGHNA, CDR2 YSLEER. This CDR3 comprises 13 residues.